This T cell receptor (beta chain) was obtained from a study of blood T cell repertoires in COVID-19. Profiling relied on immunoSEQ multiplex PCR, and the TCRdb table lists in-frame clones only, not all of them. The sample has about 210,000 clones; approximately 82% are singletons. The trim removed 2 bases at V and 4 bases at J, leaving 5 bases unmatched. CDR1 is SGHTA and CDR2 is FQGNSA in the germline V gene. The CDR3 has 15 amino acids. The V call is TRBV7-2, the J call TRBJ2-1, with 7 bases that match TRBD2. Source material: peripheral blood. The sequence was obtained from a man aged 45-65 years with active or convalescent COVID-19. The CDR3 region has the DNA TGTGCCAGCAGCTTACTGGGGGGGAGATACAATGAGCAGTTCTTC. This gives the protein CASSLLGGRYNEQFF.